This is a list of T cell receptor beta chains from one sample in a study of T-cell reconstitution after alpha-beta-depleted transplantation in children. TCRdb re-called the PCR reads through MiXCR, storing one row per CDR3 protein. The table shows 200,000 to 250,000 distinct CDR3 sequences, with about 9.6% occurring only once. This specimen consisted of PBMCs from the stem cell graft donor, obtained from the stem cell graft. All receptors come from a human donor who donated a stem cell graft to a child with SCID. Each CDR3 is given with its conserved first and last residue. The D gene is left open where the match is weak. Clone size is not always given. Where it is, it says once, few, many or a class for expanded clones.

J	V	D	size	length	DNA	CDR3
TRBJ2-5	TRBV11-2	-	many	16	TGTGCCAGCAGCTCCAGCCGGGACGGATACCAAGAGACCCAGTACTTC	CASSSSRDGYQETQYF
TRBJ2-7	TRBV28	-	many	13	TGTGCCAGCAGTACATACTGGACGAACGAGCAGTACTTC	CASSTYWTNEQYF
TRBJ2-4	TRBV20-1	-	many	15	TGCAGTGCTAGAGATTCTAACACCTTACGGGACATTCAGTACTTC	CSARDSNTLRDIQYF
TRBJ1-2	TRBV4-2	TRBD1	many	18	TGTGCCAGCAGCCAAGAGGGGGCCAGACAGGGGGCAAGCTATGGCTACACCTTC	CASSQEGARQGASYGYTF
TRBJ2-3	TRBV5-1	TRBD2	many	15	TGCGCCAGCAGCCCAAGCGGGGCTAGCTCAGATACGCAGTATTTT	CASSPSGASSDTQYF
TRBJ2-1	TRBV7-3	TRBD2	many	15	TGTGCCAGCAGCTTAATGGGGGGGTCCTACAATGAGCAGTTCTTC	CASSLMGGSYNEQFF
TRBJ2-7	TRBV14	TRBD2	few	14	TGTGCCAGCAGCCTTAGCGGGGCCTCCTACGAGCAGTACTTC	CASSLSGASYEQYF
TRBJ1-1	TRBV12-3/TRBV12-4	TRBD1	many	13	TGTGCCAGCACTACGACAGGGCGGACTGAAGCTTTCTTT	CASTTTGRTEAFF
TRBJ1-2	TRBV5-5	TRBD1	many	13	TGTGCCAGCAGCCGACAGGGGGTCAGAGGCTACACCTTC	CASSRQGVRGYTF
TRBJ2-3	TRBV11-2	TRBD2	many	15	TGTGCCAGCAGCAAAACGGGGGGGTTCACAGATACGCAGTATTTT	CASSKTGGFTDTQYF
TRBJ2-1	TRBV19	TRBD2	few	16	TGTGCCAGTAGTCCGCGGGGGAGAGCAGCTTACAATGAGCAGTTCTTC	CASSPRGRAAYNEQFF
TRBJ1-1	TRBV12-3/TRBV12-4	TRBD1	many	14	TGTGCCAGCAAAGGGGGACAGGGGAACACTGAAGCTTTCTTT	CASKGGQGNTEAFF
TRBJ1-1	TRBV7-6	-	many	15	TGTGCCAGCAGCTTAGGGCAGGGGCGACTCTCTGAAGCTTTCTTT	CASSLGQGRLSEAFF
TRBJ2-1	TRBV28	-	many	14	TGTGCCAGCAGTTTACATGGGACGTACAATGAGCAGTTCTTC	CASSLHGTYNEQFF
TRBJ1-2	TRBV7-8	-	many	14	TGTGCCAGCAGCTTAGGGGCGCTGGCTGATGGCTACACCTTC	CASSLGALADGYTF
TRBJ2-7	TRBV7-2	-	-	14	TGTGCCAGCAGCTTAGCCAGGAGGGCCTACGAGCAGTACTTC	CASSLARRAYEQYF
TRBJ2-2	TRBV11-2	-	many	15	TGTGCCAGCAGCTCACACAAGAAGAACACCGGGGAGCTGTTTTTT	CASSSHKKNTGELFF
TRBJ2-1	TRBV6-5	-	many	14	TGTGCCAGCAGTCGGGACTTCCGGCACAATGAGCAGTTCTTC	CASSRDFRHNEQFF
TRBJ2-1	TRBV12-5	-	few	14	TGTGCTAGTGGTTTGTCGTCACAGGCTCGTGAGCAGTTCTTC	CASGLSSQAREQFF
TRBJ2-1	TRBV19	TRBD1	many	11	TGTGCCAGTAGTCAGGCAGGGGGGCAGTTCTTC	CASSQAGGQFF
TRBJ2-7	TRBV19	-	many	14	TGTGCCAGTAGTCAAGGGACTTCTTACTACGAGCAGTACTTC	CASSQGTSYYEQYF
TRBJ1-1	TRBV11-1	-	many	14	TGTGCCAGCAGCAGACACAGGGAGTACACTGAAGCTTTCTTT	CASSRHREYTEAFF
TRBJ2-5	TRBV2	-	many	14	TGTGCCAGCAGTGGTTCCGGGGGTAAGGAGACCCAGTACTTC	CASSGSGGKETQYF
TRBJ1-1	TRBV4-2	-	many	14	TGTGCCAGCAGCCAAGATCAGACCCACACTGAAGCTTTCTTT	CASSQDQTHTEAFF
TRBJ2-3	TRBV4-2	-	many	15	TGTGCCAGCAGCCAAGATGCTAGGAGCGCAGATACGCAGTATTTT	CASSQDARSADTQYF
TRBJ2-7	TRBV5-1	TRBD1	many	15	TGCGCCAGCAGCCCCTTGGACAGGGATTGGGACGAGCAGTACTTC	CASSPLDRDWDEQYF
TRBJ1-2	TRBV29-1	TRBD1	many	13	TGCAGCGCCGTCCGGGACAGGGGTAGTGGCTACACCTTC	CSAVRDRGSGYTF